The clone carrying this TCR beta chain was found once. Its antigen is undetermined. This CDR3 is missing its conserved last phenylalanine or tryptophan, likely due to a read error. The DNA is omitted, as the CDR3 cannot be located on it reliably, and the CDR3 follows TCRdb's listing. This sample was taken from a study of CD8+CD57+ T cells in acquired aplastic anemia. Background on the study: On average, sorted CD4+ and CD8+ cells gave about 3.1 ug of DNA. Regarding the study as a whole: Any difference that existed in CD8+ Simpson's diversity between patients and controls was not significant. About 29 sequences, all CD8+ CDR3, were shared between patients and controls.

Per germline, CDR1 DFQATT and CDR2 SNEGSKA (reference sequence). The CDR3 contains 8 residues when both ends are counted. CDR3 and TCR beta VDJ profiling relied on genomic DNA as the template. Each CDR3 protein is one row after TCRdb ran MiXCR on the reads. The sample has more than 250,000 distinct CDR3 sequences, roughly three fifths seen once. This receptor was obtained from a human donor with severe aplastic anemia or a healthy control (not recorded which). The material sequenced was sorted CD4+, CD8+, or CD8+CD57+ T cells (not recorded which) from PBMCs. The chain combines TRBV20-1 with TRBJ1-6; the table gives TRBD1 as D, unverified against the DNA. CDR3 amino acids: CSARRGHA.